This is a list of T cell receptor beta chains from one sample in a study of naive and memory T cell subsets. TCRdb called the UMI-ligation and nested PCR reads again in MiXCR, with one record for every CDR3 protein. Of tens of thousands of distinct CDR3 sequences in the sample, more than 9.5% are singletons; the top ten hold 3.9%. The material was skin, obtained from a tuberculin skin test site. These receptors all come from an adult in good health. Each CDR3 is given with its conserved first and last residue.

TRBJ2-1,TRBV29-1,CSVDNPGTRLYNEQFF
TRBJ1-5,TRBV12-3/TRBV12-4,CASSGTGDQPQHF
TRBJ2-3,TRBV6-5,CASSTPRPTPGGDTQYF
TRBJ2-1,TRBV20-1,CSALPLSGERNEQFF
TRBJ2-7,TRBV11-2,CASRGTGGTYEQYF
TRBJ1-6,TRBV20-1,CSAETGASYNSPLHF
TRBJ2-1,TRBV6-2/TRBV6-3,CASRYRVLNEQFF
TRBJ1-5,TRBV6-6,CASRSGGGGNQPQHF
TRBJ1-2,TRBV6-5,CASRTGGTLYGYTF
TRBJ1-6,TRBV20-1,CSATMGQSNSPLHF
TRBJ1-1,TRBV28,CASRAPDGWHTEAFF
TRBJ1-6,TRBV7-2,CASSLVGQGYPLHF
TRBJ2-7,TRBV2,CASSEGQGTYEQYF
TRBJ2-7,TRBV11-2,CASSLVTYLGEQYF
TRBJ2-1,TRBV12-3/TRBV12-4,CASRHGTSGTYNEQFF
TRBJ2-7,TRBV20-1,CSARDRGRSYEQYF
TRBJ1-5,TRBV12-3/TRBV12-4,CASSLNRGQPQHF
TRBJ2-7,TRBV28,CASSLSLAGDEQYF
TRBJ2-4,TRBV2,CASSEEGELLAKNIQYF
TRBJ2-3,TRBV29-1,CSVGAVGSGGKDTQYF
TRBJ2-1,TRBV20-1,CRTFTGSSYNEQFF
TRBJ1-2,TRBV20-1,CSARERQALYGYTF
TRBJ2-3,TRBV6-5,CASSSPSPGRTDTQYF
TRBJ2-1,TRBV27,CASSTSGRGGGEQFF
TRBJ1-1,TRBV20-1,CSASLTGGHTEAFF
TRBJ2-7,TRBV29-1,CSVEGGGSMGGYEQYF
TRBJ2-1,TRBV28,CASRSPRTSSYNEQFF
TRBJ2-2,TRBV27,CASSPRQVSGELFF
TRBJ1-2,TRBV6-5,CASSKIRAPVGYGYTF